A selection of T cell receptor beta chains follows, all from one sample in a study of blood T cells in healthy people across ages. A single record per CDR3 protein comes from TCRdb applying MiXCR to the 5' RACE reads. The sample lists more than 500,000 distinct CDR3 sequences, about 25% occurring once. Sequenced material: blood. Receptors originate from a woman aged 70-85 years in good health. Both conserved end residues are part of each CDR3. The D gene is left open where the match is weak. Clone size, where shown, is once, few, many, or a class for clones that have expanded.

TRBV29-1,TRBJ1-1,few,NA,CSVATGKAFF,TGCAGCGTTGCTACAGGGAAAGCTTTCTTT
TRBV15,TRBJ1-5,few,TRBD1,CATSTRLQGGGSNQPQHF,TGTGCCACCAGCACTAGACTTCAGGGGGGCGGAAGCAATCAGCCCCAGCATTTT
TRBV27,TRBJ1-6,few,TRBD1,CASKKGTGASLENSPLHF,TGTGCCAGCAAGAAAGGGACAGGCGCCAGCTTGGAGAATTCACCCCTCCACTTT
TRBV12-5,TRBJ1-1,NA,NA,CASGLRGEGEAFF,TGTGCTAGTGGTTTGAGAGGTGAGGGTGAAGCTTTCTTT
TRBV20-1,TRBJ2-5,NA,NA,CSARKMGGGETQYF,TGCAGTGCTAGAAAGATGGGGGGCGGGGAGACCCAGTACTTC
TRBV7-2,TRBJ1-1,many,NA,CASSPKGTAPNTEAFF,TGTGCCAGCAGCCCAAAAGGTACAGCCCCGAACACTGAAGCTTTCTTT
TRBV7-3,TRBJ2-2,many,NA,CASSLGDAGELFF,TGTGCCAGCAGCCTTGGCGACGCCGGGGAGCTGTTTTTT
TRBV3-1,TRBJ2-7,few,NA,CASSPRDPMNEQYF,TGTGCCAGCAGCCCCCGGGACCCCATGAACGAGCAGTACTTC
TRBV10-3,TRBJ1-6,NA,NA,CAISESDSPLHF,TGTGCCATCAGTGAGTCGGATTCACCCCTCCACTTT
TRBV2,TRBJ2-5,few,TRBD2,CASSGPSGGQETQYF,TGTGCCAGCAGTGGGCCTAGCGGGGGACAAGAGACCCAGTACTTC
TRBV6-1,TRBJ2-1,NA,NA,CASSGPPGTGDNEQFF,TGTGCCAGCAGTGGACCCCCCGGGACCGGGGACAATGAGCAGTTCTTC
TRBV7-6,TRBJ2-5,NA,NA,CASSLALAPLYQETQYF,TGTGCCAGCAGCTTAGCTCTAGCGCCTCTGTACCAAGAGACCCAGTACTTC
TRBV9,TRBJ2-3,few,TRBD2,CASSVTGGPWDTQYF,TGTGCCAGCAGCGTAACGGGGGGACCATGGGATACGCAGTATTTT
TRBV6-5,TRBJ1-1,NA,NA,CASSSLGNTEAFF,TGTGCCAGCTCCTCACTGGGGAACACTGAAGCTTTCTTT
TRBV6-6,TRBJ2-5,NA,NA,CASRDFKETQYF,TGTGCCAGTAGGGACTTTAAAGAGACCCAGTACTTC
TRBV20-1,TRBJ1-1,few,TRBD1,CSARTGESTEAFF,TGCAGTGCTAGAACAGGGGAGAGTACTGAAGCTTTCTTT
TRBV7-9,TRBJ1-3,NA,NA,CASSLARGAGNTIYF,TGTGCCAGCAGCTTAGCTCGGGGAGCCGGAAACACCATATATTTT
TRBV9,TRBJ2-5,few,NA,CASSATAMGQETQYF,TGTGCCAGCAGTGCGACAGCCATGGGTCAAGAGACCCAGTACTTC
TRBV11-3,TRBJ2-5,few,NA,CASSHGRRETQYF,TGTGCCAGCAGCCACGGCAGACGGGAGACCCAGTACTTC
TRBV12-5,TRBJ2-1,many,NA,CASGPYRSGEQFF,TGTGCTAGTGGCCCCTATAGATCGGGTGAGCAGTTCTTC
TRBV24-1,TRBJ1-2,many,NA,CATSEGDNYGYTF,TGTGCCACCAGTGAGGGGGACAACTATGGCTACACCTTC
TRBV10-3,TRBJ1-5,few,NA,CAISAQERGYQPQHF,TGTGCCATCAGTGCCCAGGAAAGAGGATATCAGCCCCAGCATTTT